This T cell receptor beta chain was sequenced in a study of blood T cell repertoires in COVID-19. Study-wide background: Samples came from the United States, Italy and Spain, spanning acute and convalescent COVID-19. T cells, B-cell-depleted T cells, or PBMCs supplied cDNA or gDNA.

Original analysis: Reference gene primer amplification yielded estimated nucleated cell counts. Here immunoSEQ multiplex PCR was the method, and the copy in TCRdb shows in-frame clones only, minus some. V and J calls and clone size are as listed in that table; D and trimming were resolved from the DNA. The sample carries under 250,000 clones, around 83% recorded once. V lost 3 bases, J lost 4 bases, and 10 bases stayed unmatched. CDR1 and CDR2 (germline): KGHSH, LQKENI. The CDR3 loop spans 17 amino acids. The TCR was taken from a man over 45 who had recovered from COVID-19. The sample comprised peripheral blood. The V gene is TRBV18, the J gene TRBJ1-3, with 9 bases fitting TRBD1. The CDR3 DNA reads TGTGCCAGCTCACCGAACATACAGGGGGCTGGAGGAAACACCATATATTTT. Residues: CASSPNIQGAGGNTIYF. The complete variable domain, with remaining parts taken from reference TRBV18 and TRBJ1-3, reads NAGVMQNPRHLVRRRGQEARLRCSPMKGHSHVYWYRQLPEEGLKFMVYLQKENIIDESGMPKERFSAEFPKEGPSILRIQQVVRGDSAAYFCASSPNIQGAGGNTIYFGEGSWLTVV.